The 12 T cell receptor beta chains in this list originate from one sample, sequenced in a study of control samples from healthy donors and cancer patients. Measured with immunoSEQ multiplex PCR; TCRdb has only the in-frame clones, and not every one. The data contain around 200,000 clones, 91% of them seen just once; the ten biggest clones take up over 1.2%. The sample taken for sequencing was blood. The receptors stem from a woman aged 25-40 years in good health.

The chain recombines TRBV2 with TRBJ2-3; weak D call: TRBD1 (6 bases). Germline assignment: CDR1 SNHLY and CDR2 FYNNEI. The CDR3 runs to 15 residues. The V and J ends lost 6 bases and 2 bases respectively, with 15 bases between them. The chain's CDR3 is CASRFSGTPTDTQYF. For the CDR3, the DNA is TGTGCCAGCAGATTTTCCGGGACACCCACAGATACGCAGTATTTT. The full variable domain, in which reference TRBV2 and TRBJ2-3 provide the parts outside the CDR3, is EPEVTQTPSHQVTQMGQEVILRCVPISNHLYFYWYRQILGQKVEFLVSFYNNEISEKSEIFDDQFSVERPDGSNFTLKIRSTKLEDSAMYFCASRFSGTPTDTQYFGPGTRLTVL.

The gene calls are TRBV9 and TRBJ2-3; D is unresolved. The V end was cut by 2 bases, the J end by 0 bases, with 7 bases between. CDR1 is SGDLS and CDR2 is YYNGEE in the germline V gene. There are 14 residues in the CDR3. Here the CDR3 reads CASSVHISTDTQYF. The CDR3 DNA reads as TGTGCCAGCAGCGTTCATATTAGCACAGATACGCAGTATTTT.

The chain links TRBV4-2 to TRBJ1-4; TRBD1 might be the D (6 bases). The V gene lost 1 base and the J gene lost 8 bases, with 8 bases spanning the gap. The V gene's germline CDR1 is LGHNA and CDR2 YNFKEQ. This CDR3 spans 13 amino acids. The CDR3 loop reads CASSQGGREKLFF. The CDR3 DNA follows: TGTGCCAGCAGCCAAGGGGGGCGCGAAAAACTGTTTTTT.

The chain recombines TRBV12-3 or TRBV12-4 with TRBJ1-1; TRBD1 is a possible D gene (5 bases). This CDR3 region has 13 residues. V was pared by 5 bases and J by 3 bases, with 10 bases between. The CDR3 DNA follows: TGTGCCAGCAGTCGGACCAGGGACACTGAAGCTTTCTTT. It translates to CASSRTRDTEAFF.

The chain couples TRBV5-1 to TRBJ2-7; 10 bases are shared with TRBD1. Germline-derived CDR1 and CDR2 are SGHRS and YFSETQ. The CDR3 covers 14 residues. The V segment lost 2 bases and the J segment 2 bases; nucleotides outside the gene matches: 1. As DNA, the CDR3 is TGCGCCAGCAGCTTCGGGACAGGGGCCTACGAGCAGTACTTC. Its translation: CASSFGTGAYEQYF.

This chain joins TRBV11-2 and TRBJ1-2; the D gene is possibly TRBD1 (6 bases). CDR1 and CDR2 from the germline V gene are SGHAT and FQNNGV. This CDR3 is built from 15 residues. Trimming removed 5 bases from V and 0 bases from J, with 13 bases in between. Here the CDR3 reads CASSARDNSNYGYTF. The CDR3 nucleotides read TGTGCCAGCAGCGCCCGGGACAATTCTAACTATGGCTACACCTTC.

As to this clone: The sample has other DNA sequences that encode this CDR3 too. CDR3 region: CASSVGGGNQPQHF. The CDR3 DNA reads TGTGCCAGCAGCGTAGGGGGTGGCAATCAGCCCCAGCATTTT. The rearrangement uses TRBV9 and TRBJ1-5; D is ambiguous. This CDR3 is built from 14 residues. V was pared by 0 bases and J by 2 bases, with 6 bases between. The germline CDR1 and CDR2 sequences are SGDLS and YYNGEE.

The gene calls are TRBV5-1 and TRBJ2-4, with D hard to call. The V and J ends lost 4 bases and 0 bases respectively, with 8 bases between them. Germline V gene sequence: CDR1 SGHRS, CDR2 YFSETQ. CDR3 size: 14 residues. CDR3 sequence: CASSRDLAKNIQYF. CDR3 in DNA: TGCGCCAGCAGCCGAGACCTAGCCAAAAACATTCAGTACTTC.

The rearrangement joins TRBV19 to TRBJ1-1; D is perhaps TRBD1 (5 bases). The CDR3 is 15 residues long. The V end lost 5 bases, the J end lost 1 base, and 14 bases lay between the germline ends. Germline V gives CDR1 LNHDA, CDR2 SQIVND (reference sequence). CDR3 in amino acids: CASSLLQGGNTEAFF. The CDR3 nucleotides are TGTGCCAGTAGTCTCCTCCAGGGTGGGAACACTGAAGCTTTCTTT.

The chain combines TRBV5-3 with TRBJ1-3, with D hard to call. TRBV5-3 is an open reading frame whose function is uncertain. The CDR3 spans 13 residues. Deletions cut 0 bases from V and 3 bases from J, with 4 bases between. The DNA for the CDR3 is TGTGCCAGAAGCTTGGCGGGTGGAAACACCATATATTTT. Protein sequence: CARSLAGGNTIYF.

This chain links TRBV7-8 with TRBJ1-2; tentatively, D is TRBD1 (5 bases). V was trimmed by 7 bases and J by 0 bases, leaving 6 bases between them. This CDR3 has 12 residues. The V gene's germline CDR1 is SGHVS and CDR2 FQNEAQ. CDR3 in amino acids: CASTGTNYGYTF. CDR3 nucleotides: TGTGCCAGCACAGGGACTAACTATGGCTACACCTTC.

Concerning this clone: The same CDR3 can be traced to other DNA sequences in this sample. In DNA, the CDR3 is TGTGCCAGCAGCTTAGCAGGTGGCTACGAGCAGTACTTC. Translated: CASSLAGGYEQYF. V gene TRBV7-9 combines with J gene TRBJ2-7; no clear D gene. Germline loops: CDR1 SEHNR, CDR2 FQNEAQ (reference sequence). This CDR3 region has 13 residues. Trimming shortened V by 0 bases and J by 3 bases, and 6 bases separated the two germline ends. The full variable domain, in which reference TRBV7-9 and TRBJ2-7 provide the parts outside the CDR3, is DTGVSQNPRHKITKRGQNVTFRCDPISEHNRLYWYRQTLGQGPEFLTYFQNEAQLEKSRLLSDRFSAERPKGSFSTLEIQRTEQGDSAMYLCASSLAGGYEQYFGPGTRLTVT.